Below, one TCR beta chain is given with its context. Its antigen is currently unknown. This sample was taken from a study of T cell responses to AZD1222 COVID-19 vaccine. Study conclusions and caveats: Females outnumbered males among donors, who were mostly white British; clonal diversity was possibly underestimated. Sampling captured repertoires only after the peak T cell response. Vaccine-related CD4 TCRs covered spike, predominating at 160-218 and 743-854. Spike-specific TCR breadth and depth grew following two AZD1222 doses.

Germline V CDR1 and CDR2: LGHDT, YNNKEL (reference sequence). This CDR3 is 15 amino acids long. V was shortened by 6 bases and J by 4 bases, with 16 bases between the two germline ends. Assay: immunoSEQ multiplex PCR; the TCRdb copy retains only in-frame clones and omits some. Of about 150,000 clones in the sample, approximately 90% were seen once. The TCR comes from an adult in good health. The rearrangement links TRBV3-1 (or the pseudogene TRBV3-2) to TRBJ2-1; no reliable D call. The sequencing here drew on peripheral blood, taken on day 0 of AZD1222 vaccination. In DNA form, the CDR3 reads TGTGCCAGCAGACAACGGGCATCCGAGTACAATGAGCAGTTCTTC. This sequence encodes CASRQRASEYNEQFF.